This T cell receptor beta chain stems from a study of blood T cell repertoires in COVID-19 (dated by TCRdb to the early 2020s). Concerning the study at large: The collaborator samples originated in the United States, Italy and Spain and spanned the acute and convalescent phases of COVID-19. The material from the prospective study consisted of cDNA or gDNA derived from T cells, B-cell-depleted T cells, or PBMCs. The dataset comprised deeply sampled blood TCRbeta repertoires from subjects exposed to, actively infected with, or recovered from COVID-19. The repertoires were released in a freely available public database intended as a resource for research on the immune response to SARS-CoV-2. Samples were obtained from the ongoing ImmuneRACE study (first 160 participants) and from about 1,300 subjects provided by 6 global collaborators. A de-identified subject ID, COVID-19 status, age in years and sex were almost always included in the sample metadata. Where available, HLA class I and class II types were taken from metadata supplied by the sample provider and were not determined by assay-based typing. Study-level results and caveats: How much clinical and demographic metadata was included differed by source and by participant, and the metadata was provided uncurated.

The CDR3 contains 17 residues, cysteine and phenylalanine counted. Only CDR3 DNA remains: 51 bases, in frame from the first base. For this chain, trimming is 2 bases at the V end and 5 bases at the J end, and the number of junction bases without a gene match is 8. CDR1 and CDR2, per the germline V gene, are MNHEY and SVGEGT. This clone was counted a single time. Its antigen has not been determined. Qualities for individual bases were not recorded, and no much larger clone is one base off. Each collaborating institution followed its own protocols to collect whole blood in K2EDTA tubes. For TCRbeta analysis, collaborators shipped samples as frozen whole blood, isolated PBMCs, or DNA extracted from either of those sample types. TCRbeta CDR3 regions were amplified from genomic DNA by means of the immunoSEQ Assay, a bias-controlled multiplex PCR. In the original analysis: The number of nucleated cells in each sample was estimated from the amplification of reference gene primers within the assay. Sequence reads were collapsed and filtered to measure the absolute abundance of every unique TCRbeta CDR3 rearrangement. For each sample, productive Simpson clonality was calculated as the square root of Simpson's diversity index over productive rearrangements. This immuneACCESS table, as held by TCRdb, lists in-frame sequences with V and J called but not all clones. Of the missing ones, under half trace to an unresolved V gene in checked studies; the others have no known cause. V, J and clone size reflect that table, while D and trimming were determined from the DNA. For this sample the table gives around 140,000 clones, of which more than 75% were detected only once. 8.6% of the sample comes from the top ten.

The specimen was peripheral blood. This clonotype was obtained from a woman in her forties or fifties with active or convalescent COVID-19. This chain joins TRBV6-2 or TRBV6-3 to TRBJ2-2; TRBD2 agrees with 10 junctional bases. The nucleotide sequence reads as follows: TGTGCCAGCAGTTACGAGCGGGAGGGATTATATACCGGGGAGCTGTTTTTT. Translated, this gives CASSYEREGLYTGELFF.